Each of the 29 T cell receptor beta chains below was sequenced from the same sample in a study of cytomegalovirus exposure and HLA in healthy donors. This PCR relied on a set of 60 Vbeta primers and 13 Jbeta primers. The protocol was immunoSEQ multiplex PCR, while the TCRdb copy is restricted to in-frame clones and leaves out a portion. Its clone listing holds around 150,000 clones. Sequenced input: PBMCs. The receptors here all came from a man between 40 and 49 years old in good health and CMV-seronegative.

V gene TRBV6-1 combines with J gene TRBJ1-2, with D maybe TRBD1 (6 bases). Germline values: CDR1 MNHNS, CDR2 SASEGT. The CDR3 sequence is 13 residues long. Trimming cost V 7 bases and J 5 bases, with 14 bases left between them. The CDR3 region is CASTEGGRYGYTF. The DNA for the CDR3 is TGTGCCAGCACCGAAGGGGGAAGGTATGGCTACACCTTC.

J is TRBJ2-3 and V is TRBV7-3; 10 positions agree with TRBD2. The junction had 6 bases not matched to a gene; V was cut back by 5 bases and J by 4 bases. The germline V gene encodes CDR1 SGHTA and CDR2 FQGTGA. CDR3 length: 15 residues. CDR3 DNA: TGTGCCAGCAGCCTTTCAGCGGGGGGGCCAGATACGCAGTATTTT. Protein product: CASSLSAGGPDTQYF. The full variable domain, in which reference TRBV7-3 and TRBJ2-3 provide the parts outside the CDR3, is GAGVSQTPSNKVTEKGKYVELRCDPISGHTALYWYRQSLGQGPEFLIYFQGTGAADDSGLPNDRFFAVRPEGSVSTLKIQRTERGDSAVYLCASSLSAGGPDTQYFGPGTRLTVL.

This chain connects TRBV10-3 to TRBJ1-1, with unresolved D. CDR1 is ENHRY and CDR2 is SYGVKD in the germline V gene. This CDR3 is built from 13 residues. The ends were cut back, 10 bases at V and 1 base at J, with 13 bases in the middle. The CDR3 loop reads CASRATENTEAFF. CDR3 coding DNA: TGTGCCAGCAGAGCGACGGAGAACACTGAAGCTTTCTTT.

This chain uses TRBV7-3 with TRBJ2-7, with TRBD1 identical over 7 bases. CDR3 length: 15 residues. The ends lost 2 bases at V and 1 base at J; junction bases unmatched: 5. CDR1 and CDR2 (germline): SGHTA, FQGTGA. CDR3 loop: CASSLEPGQSYEQYF. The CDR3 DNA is TGTGCCAGCAGCTTAGAGCCGGGACAGTCCTACGAGCAGTACTTC.

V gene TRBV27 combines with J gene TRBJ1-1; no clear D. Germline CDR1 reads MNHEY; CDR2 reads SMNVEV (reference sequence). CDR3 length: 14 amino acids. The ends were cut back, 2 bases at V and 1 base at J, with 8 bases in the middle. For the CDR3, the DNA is TGTGCCAGCAGTTTAAGGTCAGGGAACACTGAAGCTTTCTTT. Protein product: CASSLRSGNTEAFF.

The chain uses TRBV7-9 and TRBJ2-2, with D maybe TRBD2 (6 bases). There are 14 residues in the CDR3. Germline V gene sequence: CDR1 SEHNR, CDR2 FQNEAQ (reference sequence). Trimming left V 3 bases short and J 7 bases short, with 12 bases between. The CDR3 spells CASSFGGVIGELFF. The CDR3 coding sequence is TGTGCCAGCAGCTTCGGAGGGGTTATCGGGGAGCTGTTTTTT.

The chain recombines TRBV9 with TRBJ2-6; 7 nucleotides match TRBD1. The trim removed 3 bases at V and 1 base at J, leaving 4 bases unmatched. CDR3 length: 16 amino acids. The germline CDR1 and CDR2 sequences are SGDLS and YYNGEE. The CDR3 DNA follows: TGTGCCAGCAGCGGACCGGGACAGTCTGGGGCCAACGTCCTGACTTTC. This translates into CASSGPGQSGANVLTF.

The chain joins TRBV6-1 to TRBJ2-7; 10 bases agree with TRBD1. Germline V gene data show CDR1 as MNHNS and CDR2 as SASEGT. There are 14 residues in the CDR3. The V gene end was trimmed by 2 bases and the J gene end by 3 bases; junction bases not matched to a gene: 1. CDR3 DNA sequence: TGTGCCAGCAGTGAAAGGACAGGGGGCTACGAGCAGTACTTC. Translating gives CASSERTGGYEQYF.

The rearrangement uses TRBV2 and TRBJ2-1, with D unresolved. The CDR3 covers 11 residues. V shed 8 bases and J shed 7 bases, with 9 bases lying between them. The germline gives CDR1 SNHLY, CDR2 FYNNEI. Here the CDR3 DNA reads TGTGCCAGCTTTCTTCGTAATGAGCAGTTCTTC. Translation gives CASFLRNEQFF.

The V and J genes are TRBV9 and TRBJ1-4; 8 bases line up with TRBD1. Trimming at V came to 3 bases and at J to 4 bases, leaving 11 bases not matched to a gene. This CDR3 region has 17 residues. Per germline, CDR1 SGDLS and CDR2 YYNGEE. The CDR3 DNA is TGTGCCAGCAGCGCCGGACAGGGTCCTCCGATTAATGAAAAACTGTTTTTT. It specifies CASSAGQGPPINEKLFF.

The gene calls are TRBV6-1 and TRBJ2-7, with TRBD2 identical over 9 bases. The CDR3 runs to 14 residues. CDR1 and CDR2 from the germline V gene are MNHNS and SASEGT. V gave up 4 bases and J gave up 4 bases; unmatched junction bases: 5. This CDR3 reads CASSGGTSSYEQYF. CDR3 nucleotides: TGTGCCAGCAGTGGGGGGACTAGCAGTTACGAGCAGTACTTC.

CDR3: CASSLSVRLATGELFF. The CDR3 region has the DNA TGTGCCAGCAGCTTGTCGGTTCGACTAGCCACCGGGGAGCTGTTTTTT. The genes are TRBV5-6 and TRBJ2-2, with 7 bases identical to TRBD2. Germline V gene data show CDR1 as SGHDT and CDR2 as YYEEEE. This CDR3 is 16 amino acids long. After removal of 1 base from V and 4 bases from J, the junction contained 7 bases not matched to a gene.

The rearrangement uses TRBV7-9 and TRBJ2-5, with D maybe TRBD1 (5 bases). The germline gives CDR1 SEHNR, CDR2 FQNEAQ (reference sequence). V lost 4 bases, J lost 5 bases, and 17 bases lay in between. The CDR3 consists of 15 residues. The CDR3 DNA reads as TGTGCCAGCAGCTCAGGGCAGAGAACTTGGGAGACCCAGTACTTC. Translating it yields CASSSGQRTWETQYF.

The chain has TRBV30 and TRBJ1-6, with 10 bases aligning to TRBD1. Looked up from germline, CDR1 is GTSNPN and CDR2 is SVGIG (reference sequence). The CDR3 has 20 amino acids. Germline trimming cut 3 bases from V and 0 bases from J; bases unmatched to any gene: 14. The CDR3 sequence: CAWRGQGETTRSSYNSPLHF. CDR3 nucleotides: TGTGCCTGGAGAGGACAGGGGGAAACGACACGGAGCTCCTATAATTCACCCCTCCACTTT.

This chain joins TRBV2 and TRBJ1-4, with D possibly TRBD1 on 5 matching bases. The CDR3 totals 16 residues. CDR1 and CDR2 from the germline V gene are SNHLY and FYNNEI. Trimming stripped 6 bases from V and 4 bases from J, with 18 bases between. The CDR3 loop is CASRAGWGGGNEKLFF. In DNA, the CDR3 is TGTGCCAGCAGGGCCGGGTGGGGCGGGGGTAATGAAAAACTGTTTTTT.

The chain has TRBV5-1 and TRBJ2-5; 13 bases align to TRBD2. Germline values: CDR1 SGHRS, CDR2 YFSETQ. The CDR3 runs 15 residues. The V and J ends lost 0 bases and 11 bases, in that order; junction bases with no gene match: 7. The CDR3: CASSLGTSGGVEQYF. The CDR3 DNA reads TGCGCCAGCAGCTTGGGCACTAGCGGGGGGGTTGAGCAGTACTTC.

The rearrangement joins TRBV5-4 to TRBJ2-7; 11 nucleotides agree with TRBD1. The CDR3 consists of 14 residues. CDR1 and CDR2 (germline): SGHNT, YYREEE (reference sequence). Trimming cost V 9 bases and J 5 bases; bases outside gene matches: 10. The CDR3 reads CAIARDRGSHEQYF. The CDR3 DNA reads TGTGCCATCGCACGGGACAGGGGGTCTCACGAGCAGTACTTC.

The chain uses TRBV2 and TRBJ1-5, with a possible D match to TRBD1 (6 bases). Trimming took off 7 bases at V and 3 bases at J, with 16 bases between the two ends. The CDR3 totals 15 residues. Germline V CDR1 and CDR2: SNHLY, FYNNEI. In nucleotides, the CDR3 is TGTGCCAGCAAGGGGGAGCAGGGGCACAATCAGCCCCAGCATTTT. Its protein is CASKGEQGHNQPQHF. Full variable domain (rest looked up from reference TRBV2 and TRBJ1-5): EPEVTQTPSHQVTQMGQEVILRCVPISNHLYFYWYRQILGQKVEFLVSFYNNEISEKSEIFDDQFSVERPDGSNFTLKIRSTKLEDSAMYFCASKGEQGHNQPQHFGDGTRLSIL.

The CDR3 region has the DNA TGCGCCAGCAGCCAACCCGGGGTTGGCATGAACACTGAAGCTTTCTTT. This gives the protein CASSQPGVGMNTEAFF. The V gene is TRBV4-1, the J gene TRBJ1-1; D remains unclear. Per germline, CDR1 MGHRA and CDR2 YSYEKL. This CDR3 region has 16 residues. The V end was cut by 2 bases, the J end by 0 bases, with 13 bases between.

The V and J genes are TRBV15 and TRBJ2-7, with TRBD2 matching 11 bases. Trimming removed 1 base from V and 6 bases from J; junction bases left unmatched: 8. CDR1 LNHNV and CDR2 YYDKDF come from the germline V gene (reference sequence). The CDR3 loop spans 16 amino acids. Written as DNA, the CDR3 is TGTGCCACCAGCAGAGGCGGGACTAGCGGTAGGCTCGAGCAGTACTTC. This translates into CATSRGGTSGRLEQYF.

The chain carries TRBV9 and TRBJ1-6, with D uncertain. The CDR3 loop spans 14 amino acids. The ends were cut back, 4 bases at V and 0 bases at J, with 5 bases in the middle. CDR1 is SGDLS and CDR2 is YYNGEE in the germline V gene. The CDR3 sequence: CASSPSSYNSPLHF. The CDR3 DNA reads TGTGCCAGCAGCCCCAGCTCCTATAATTCACCCCTCCACTTT.

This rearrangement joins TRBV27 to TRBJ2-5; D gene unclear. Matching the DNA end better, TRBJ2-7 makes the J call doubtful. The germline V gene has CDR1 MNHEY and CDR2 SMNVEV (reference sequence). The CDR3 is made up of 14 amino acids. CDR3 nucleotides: TGTGCCAGCAGTTTAGGGCGATACTCCTACGAGCAGTACTTC. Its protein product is CASSLGRYSYEQYF.

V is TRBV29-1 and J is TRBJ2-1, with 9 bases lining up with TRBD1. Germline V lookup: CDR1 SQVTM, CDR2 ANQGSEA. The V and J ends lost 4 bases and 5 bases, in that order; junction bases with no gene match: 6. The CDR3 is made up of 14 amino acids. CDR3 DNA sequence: TGCAGCGTTGCGGACAGGGGCGCCCACAATGAGCAGTTCTTC. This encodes CSVADRGAHNEQFF.

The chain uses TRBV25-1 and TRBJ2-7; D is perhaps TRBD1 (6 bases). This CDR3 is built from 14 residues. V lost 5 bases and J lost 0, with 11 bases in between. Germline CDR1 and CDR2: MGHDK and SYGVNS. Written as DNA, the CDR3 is TGTGCCAGCAGTACAGACAGGATCTCCTACGAGCAGTACTTC. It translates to CASSTDRISYEQYF.

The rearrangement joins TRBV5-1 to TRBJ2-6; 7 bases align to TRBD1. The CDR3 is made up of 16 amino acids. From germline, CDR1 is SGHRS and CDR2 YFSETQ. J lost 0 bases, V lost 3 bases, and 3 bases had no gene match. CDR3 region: CASSYRGSSGANVLTF. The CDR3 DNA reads TGCGCCAGCAGCTACAGGGGAAGCTCTGGGGCCAACGTCCTGACTTTC.

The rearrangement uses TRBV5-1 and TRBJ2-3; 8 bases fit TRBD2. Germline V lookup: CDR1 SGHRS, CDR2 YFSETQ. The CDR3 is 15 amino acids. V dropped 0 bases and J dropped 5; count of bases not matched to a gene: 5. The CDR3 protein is CASSLAGGPIDTQYF. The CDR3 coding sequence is TGCGCCAGCAGCTTGGCGGGGGGGCCGATAGATACGCAGTATTTT.

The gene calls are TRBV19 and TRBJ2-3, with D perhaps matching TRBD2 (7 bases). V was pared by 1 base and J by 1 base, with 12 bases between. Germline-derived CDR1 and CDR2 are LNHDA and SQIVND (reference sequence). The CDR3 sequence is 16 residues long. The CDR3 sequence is CASSIGGGVGTDTQYF. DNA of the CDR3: TGTGCCAGTAGTATAGGAGGGGGGGTCGGCACAGATACGCAGTATTTT.

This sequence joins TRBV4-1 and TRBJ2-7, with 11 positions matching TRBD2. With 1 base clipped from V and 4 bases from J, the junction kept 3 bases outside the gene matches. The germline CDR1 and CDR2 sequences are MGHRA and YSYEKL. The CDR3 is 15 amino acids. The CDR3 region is CASSQGSSGGYEQYF. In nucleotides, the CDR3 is TGCGCCAGCAGCCAAGGGTCTAGCGGGGGGTACGAGCAGTACTTC.

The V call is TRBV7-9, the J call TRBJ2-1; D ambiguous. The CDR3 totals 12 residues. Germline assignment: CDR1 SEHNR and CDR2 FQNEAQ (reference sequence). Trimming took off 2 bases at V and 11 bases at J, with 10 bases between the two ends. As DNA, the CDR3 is TGTGCCAGCAGCTTAAACAGCCCCCAGCAGTTCTTC. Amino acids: CASSLNSPQQFF.